These T cell receptor beta chains were read from a single sample in a study of regulatory T cells in long-lasting Graves disease. TCRdb independently ran MiXCR on the multiplex PCR reads; one entry per CDR3 protein. The sample has 360,000 or so distinct CDR3 sequences; about 12% are singletons. The same sample was also studied in work on T cells in Graves' hyperthyroidism and ophthalmopathy.

The input for sequencing was peripheral blood mononuclear cells (PBMCs), taken at new diagnosis, from a patient treated with antithyroid drugs. These receptors were taken from a woman aged 18 to 35 with Graves disease. The CDR3 runs from the conserved cysteine through the conserved F or W. The D gene is left open where the match is weak. Rows may omit the clone size; those that give it use once, few, many or a size class.

len,abundance,d_gene,j_gene,v_gene,CDR3aa,CDR3nt
14,many,TRBD1,TRBJ2-4,TRBV7-6,CASSPLDRGDIQYF,TGTGCCAGCAGCCCCCTGGACAGGGGAGACATTCAGTACTTC
16,many,-,TRBJ1-3,TRBV5-1,CASSLGRRAQGNTIYF,TGCGCCAGCAGCTTGGGTCGAAGGGCGCAAGGAAACACCATATATTTT
13,-,-,TRBJ1-1,TRBV12-3/TRBV12-4,CANSLAFDTEAFF,TGTGCCAACAGTTTGGCGTTTGACACTGAAGCTTTCTTT
11,many,-,TRBJ1-1,TRBV12-3/TRBV12-4,CASSLGGQAFF,TGTGCCAGCAGTTTAGGGGGGCAAGCTTTCTTT
15,many,-,TRBJ1-5,TRBV29-1,CSYSDGVLGNQPQHF,TGCAGCTACTCGGATGGGGTTCTGGGCAATCAGCCCCAGCATTTT
14,many,TRBD1,TRBJ1-4,TRBV29-1,CSVGQGSTNEKLFF,TGCAGCGTCGGACAGGGATCAACTAATGAAAAACTGTTTTTT
17,many,TRBD1,TRBJ1-5,TRBV10-3,CAIGSGTGPYSNQPQHF,TGTGCCATCGGCTCCGGGACAGGCCCCTATAGCAATCAGCCCCAGCATTTT
13,many,-,TRBJ2-3,TRBV20-1,CSARRGGGDTQYF,TGCAGTGCTCGTCGAGGGGGGGGAGATACGCAGTATTTT
13,many,TRBD1,TRBJ1-2,TRBV20-1,CSARDAGGDGYTF,TGCAGTGCTAGAGATGCAGGGGGCGATGGCTACACCTTC
15,many,-,TRBJ2-1,TRBV5-5,CASSFAGGPLNEQFF,TGCGCCAGCAGCTTCGCCGGGGGGCCGTTGAATGAGCAGTTCTTC
14,many,-,TRBJ1-2,TRBV27,CASSQGIRVRGYTF,TGTGCCAGCAGCCAAGGCATAAGGGTTCGGGGCTACACCTTC
14,many,-,TRBJ2-3,TRBV2,CASSAPGNTDTQYF,TGTGCCAGCAGTGCCCCCGGGAACACAGATACGCAGTATTTT
17,many,TRBD2,TRBJ2-7,TRBV28,CASSSPAAGLPQYEQYF,TGTGCCAGCAGTTCCCCAGCCGCGGGACTACCCCAGTACGAGCAGTACTTC
16,many,TRBD1,TRBJ2-7,TRBV4-1,CASSQVSGQGAYEQYF,TGCGCCAGCAGCCAAGTCAGTGGACAGGGAGCCTACGAGCAGTACTTC
14,few,-,TRBJ2-1,TRBV11-2,CASSLIQGLNEQFF,TGTGCCAGCAGCTTGATACAGGGTCTTAATGAGCAGTTCTTC
14,few,-,TRBJ1-3,TRBV12-3/TRBV12-4,CASREREGGNTVYF,TGTGCCAGCAGGGAACGGGAGGGAGGAAACACCGTATATTTT
19,-,-,TRBJ1-5,TRBV14,CASSQNLGQPSYSNQPQHF,TGTGCCAGCAGCCAAAACCTAGGACAGCCGAGTTATAGCAATCAGCCCCAGCATTTT
13,many,-,TRBJ2-3,TRBV12-3/TRBV12-4,CASSQTYRDTQYF,TGTGCCAGCAGTCAAACCTATCGGGATACGCAGTATTTT
12,many,-,TRBJ1-5,TRBV20-1,CSAGTPNQPQHF,TGCAGTGCCGGGACCCCTAATCAGCCCCAGCATTTT
18,few,TRBD2,TRBJ2-3,TRBV7-9,CASSLVSFAGGNTDTQYF,TGTGCCAGCAGCTTAGTGTCTTTTGCGGGAGGGAACACAGATACGCAGTATTTT
14,many,TRBD1,TRBJ1-2,TRBV20-1,CSARDPGTAYGYTF,TGCAGTGCTAGAGATCCGGGGACAGCCTATGGCTACACCTTC
13,many,-,TRBJ1-6,TRBV5-5,CASSLVDFSPLHF,TGTGCCAGCAGCTTGGTGGACTTTTCACCCCTCCACTTT
14,-,-,TRBJ2-1,TRBV11-3,CASSLGLRGSEQFF,TGTGCCAGCAGCTTAGGTCTTAGGGGGAGTGAGCAGTTCTTC
12,many,-,TRBJ2-7,TRBV7-8,CASSLVEVGQYF,TGTGCCAGCAGCTTAGTGGAGGTCGGTCAGTACTTC
12,many,-,TRBJ1-1,TRBV19,CASSIDFLEAFF,TGTGCCAGTAGTATCGATTTTCTGGAAGCTTTCTTT
16,once,-,TRBJ2-2,TRBV10-1,CASSEVGPHGNGELFF,TGCGCCAGCAGTGAGGTGGGCCCCCACGGGAACGGGGAGCTGTTTTTT
13,many,-,TRBJ2-1,TRBV5-4,CASSSEPYVEQFF,TGTGCCAGCAGCTCCGAGCCATACGTTGAGCAGTTCTTC
16,many,TRBD2,TRBJ2-7,TRBV2,CASSEIASGRQYEQYF,TGTGCCAGCAGTGAAATAGCTAGCGGGAGACAGTACGAGCAGTACTTC
14,many,TRBD2,TRBJ2-5,TRBV11-2,CASSLELARETQYF,TGTGCCAGCAGCTTAGAACTAGCGAGGGAGACCCAGTACTTC
15,many,-,TRBJ1-1,TRBV20-1,CSARAHHQRGTEAFF,TGCAGTGCTAGAGCACACCATCAGCGGGGCACTGAAGCTTTCTTT
15,few,-,TRBJ2-7,TRBV5-1,CASSLGELSNYEQYF,TGCGCCAGCAGCTTGGGGGAACTCAGCAACTACGAGCAGTACTTC
16,few,-,TRBJ2-3,TRBV3-1,CASSQDLVPGSDTQYF,TGTGCCAGCAGCCAAGATCTAGTCCCTGGATCAGATACGCAGTATTTT
15,-,TRBD2,TRBJ2-1,TRBV7-2,CASSPLRGLAHEQFF,TGTGCCAGCAGCCCCCTCCGGGGACTAGCGCATGAGCAGTTCTTC
13,many,-,TRBJ1-4,TRBV5-6,CASSLAVGEKLFF,TGTGCCAGCAGCTTGGCGGTTGGGGAAAAACTGTTTTTT
14,many,-,TRBJ1-1,TRBV9,CASSVDLQNTEAFF,TGTGCCAGCAGCGTAGACTTACAGAACACTGAAGCTTTCTTT
15,few,TRBD1,TRBJ1-2,TRBV28,CASSGPDRPNYGYTF,TGTGCCAGCAGTGGGCCGGACAGGCCAAACTATGGCTACACCTTC
10,many,-,TRBJ1-6,TRBV29-1,CSVGGSPLHF,TGCAGCGTGGGGGGTTCACCCCTCCACTTT
17,-,-,TRBJ1-2,TRBV27,CASRTSGFGVRPDGYTF,TGTGCCAGCAGAACATCGGGGTTTGGGGTTCGTCCGGATGGCTACACCTTC
15,many,-,TRBJ2-1,TRBV27,CASRPTTVRYNEQFF,TGTGCCAGCAGACCAACTACCGTTCGGTACAATGAGCAGTTCTTC
14,many,-,TRBJ1-5,TRBV12-3/TRBV12-4,CASSRDGGNQPQHF,TGTGCCAGCAGTCGGGACGGAGGCAATCAGCCCCAGCATTTT
14,many,-,TRBJ2-1,TRBV20-1,CSAGPPSSYNEQFF,TGCAGTGCGGGACCCCCTAGCTCCTACAATGAGCAGTTCTTC
12,many,-,TRBJ1-1,TRBV19,CASSHTNGRAFF,TGTGCCAGTAGTCATACGAACGGACGAGCTTTCTTT
17,many,-,TRBJ2-7,TRBV7-9,CASSFSLAGQGIYEQYF,TGTGCCAGCAGCTTCTCACTAGCGGGACAGGGTATCTACGAGCAGTACTTC
21,few,-,TRBJ2-1,TRBV18,CASARSSVAGAIKSSYNEQFF,TGTGCCAGCGCCCGATCGTCCGTCGCAGGGGCCATAAAGAGCTCCTACAATGAGCAGTTCTTC
15,-,TRBD1,TRBJ1-5,TRBV15,CATSLYTGGGQPQHF,TGTGCCACCAGCCTCTACACAGGGGGTGGACAGCCCCAGCATTTT